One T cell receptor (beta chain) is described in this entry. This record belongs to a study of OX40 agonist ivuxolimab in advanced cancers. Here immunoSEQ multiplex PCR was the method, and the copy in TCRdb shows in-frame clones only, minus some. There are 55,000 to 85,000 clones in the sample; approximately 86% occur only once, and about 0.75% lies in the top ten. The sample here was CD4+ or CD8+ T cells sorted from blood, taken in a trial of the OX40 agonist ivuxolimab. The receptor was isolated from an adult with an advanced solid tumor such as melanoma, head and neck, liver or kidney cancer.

DNA for the CDR3: TGTGCCAGCAGTGAGCCCGGACGGAACACTGAAGCTTTCTTT. Translated, it gives CASSEPGRNTEAFF. The chain employs TRBV6-1 and TRBJ1-1; D remains unclear. Germline-derived CDR1 and CDR2 are MNHNS and SASEGT. The V end was cut by 3 bases, the J end by 1 base, with 9 bases between. The CDR3 is made up of 14 amino acids.